What follows is one T cell receptor (beta chain) and its context. Antigen unknown. This entry belongs to a study of radiotherapy plus CTLA-4 blockade in lung cancer. Overall study: With 30% to 40% of patients having disease control, objective responses were seen in roughly 18%. Study-wide results and limits: Tumor-derived TCR clones expanded in blood after radiotherapy plus ipilimumab. Early clone dynamics of blood T cells, plus interferon-beta, reportedly predicted response best.

Sequencing was performed with immunoSEQ multiplex PCR; in TCRdb, only in-frame clones are kept and a portion is missing. The table records some 110,000 clones, about 80% of them present only once. Participants had chemo-refractory metastatic non-small-cell lung cancer and were treated with focal radiation plus ipilimumab CTLA-4 blockade. Trimming stripped 0 bases from V and 3 bases from J, with 15 bases between. The CDR3 length is 17 residues. Looked up from germline, CDR1 is LGHNA and CDR2 is YSLEER. Sequencing was performed on peripheral blood, taken from a patient treated with radiotherapy plus ipilimumab. The clonotype comes from a human donor with non-small cell lung cancer that progressed on radiotherapy plus ipilimumab. Some clones in this sample may be carry-over from other donors' samples. This chain links TRBV4-3 with TRBJ2-1; D possibly corresponds to TRBD1 (6 bases). The CDR3 reads CASSQEFTGSVYNEQFF. Written as DNA, the CDR3 is TGCGCCAGCAGCCAAGAATTCACAGGGTCGGTCTACAATGAGCAGTTCTTC.